These 2 T cell receptor beta chains came from one sample sequenced in a study of spatial heterogeneity in lung cancer (dated by TCRdb to the late 2010s). The time point label corresponds to: sample taken at primary tumor resection. TCR sequencing used whole RNA extracted from tumor and nontumor lung tissue, or from cryopreserved PBMC samples, without cell sorting. Library creation used 5' RACE. TCRdb shows the sequencer as NextSeq 500. Clones were called with MiXCR by TCRdb after fastp trimmed the public reads at Q25, and only in-frame beta chains were retained. Identical CDR3 proteins give one entry, which carries the most common genes and DNA. Across this sample there are 9,500 to 11,000 distinct CDR3 sequences, with around 22% seen only once. Of the sample, about 33% is held by the ten largest clones. Sequencing used PBMCs, obtained at surgery. The receptors come from a female donor with early-stage non-small cell lung cancer.

The V call is TRBV7-8, the J call TRBJ2-3, with TRBD2 matching 7 bases. The CDR3 totals 15 residues. V lost 5 bases to trimming and J lost 0 bases; unmatched junction nucleotides: 5. Per the germline V gene, CDR1 is SGHVS and CDR2 is FQNEAQ. CDR3 protein: CASSLNSGSTDTQYF. The CDR3 DNA is TGTGCCAGCAGCCTAAATAGCGGGAGCACAGATACGCAGTATTTT.

CDR3 sequence: CASSPREREGYTF. The CDR3 nucleotides read TGTGCCAGCTCACCTAGAGAACGGGAAGGCTACACCTTC. This chain connects TRBV18 to TRBJ1-2; D call uncertain. The germline gives CDR1 KGHSH, CDR2 LQKENI. This CDR3 contains 13 residues. Trimming shortened V by 3 bases and J by 8 bases, and 13 bases separated the two germline ends.